This T cell receptor (beta chain) was recovered during a study of CD8+CD57+ T cells in acquired aplastic anemia. Overall study context: Average DNA yield from sorted CD4+ and CD8+ cells was about 3 ug.

According to the study, genomic DNA was the template for TCR beta VDJ and CDR3 profiling. Each CDR3 protein is one row after TCRdb ran MiXCR on the reads. Of nearly 60,000 distinct CDR3 sequences in the sample, roughly three fifths were seen once. Broader study findings: No significant difference in CD8+ Simpson's diversity was found between patients and controls. Overlap between patients and controls comprised some 31 CD8+ CDR3 sequences.

There are 14 residues in the CDR3. Germline V gene data show CDR1 as LNHNV and CDR2 as YYDKDF (reference sequence). Trimming left V 6 bases short and J 7 bases short, with 15 bases between. In patients chosen for sequencing, flow cytometry had shown CD8+CD57+ cell expansion. Patients had undergone no therapy by the time their blood was sampled. For this clonotype: Antigen unknown.

This sequence was found in a human donor with aplastic anemia. The gene calls are TRBV15 and TRBJ1-4; D uncertain. Sequencing input: sorted CD4+, CD8+, or CD8+CD57+ T cells (not recorded which) from PBMCs. In DNA form, the CDR3 reads TGTGCCACCAGGAACATTGAAGGTATTGAAAAACTGTTTTTT. Its translation: CATRNIEGIEKLFF. The full variable domain, with the rest looked up from reference TRBV15 and TRBJ1-4, is DAMVIQNPRYQVTQFGKPVTLSCSQTLNHNVMYWYQQKSSQAPKLLFHYYDKDFNNEADTPDNFQSRRPNTSFCFLDIRSPGLGDTAMYLCATRNIEGIEKLFFGSGTQLSVL.